This T cell receptor (beta chain) appears in the sequencing data of a study of tumour-infiltrating T cells in Burkitt lymphoma. At the level of the study: Productive clonality predicted overall and progression-free survival.

Some clones are missing from TCRdb's copy, which holds only in-frame ones; the method was immunoSEQ multiplex PCR. The table has thousands of clones, roughly 73% seen once. The V segment lost 4 bases and the J segment 1 base; nucleotides outside the gene matches: 9. This CDR3 has 16 residues. Germline CDR1 is SEHNR and CDR2 is FQNEAQ (reference sequence). The specimen sequenced was tumor tissue. This chain links TRBV7-9 with TRBJ1-1; 7 nucleotides align to TRBD1. The clonotype comes from a human donor with diffuse large B-cell lymphoma. Here the CDR3 reads CASSSWTGLRNTEAFF. CDR3 in DNA: TGTGCCAGCAGCTCCTGGACAGGTCTCAGGAACACTGAAGCTTTCTTT.